This T cell receptor (beta chain) is from a study of T-cell memory formation after mild COVID-19. The CDR3 runs to 16 residues. V lost 4 bases to trimming and J lost 0 bases; unmatched junction nucleotides: 5. The germline CDR1 and CDR2 sequences are LGHNA and YSLEER. One entry per CDR3 protein results from TCRdb running MiXCR on the 5' RACE reads. Altogether hundreds of thousands of distinct CDR3 sequences are present, roughly a fifth being singletons, with the ten largest covering about 21%. Comment on this clonotype: Its antigen is unidentified.

General observations from the study: Of the contracting clones, CD4+ ones lay mainly in CM and EM, and CD8+ ones in EMRA.

Sequencing was done on a sample of PBMCs or a T cell subset sorted from them (not recorded which). This receptor was taken from a man aged 18 to 29 who had mild COVID-19 (a few samples of this study predate the infection). Cell type and time point are not known. The rearrangement joins TRBV4-3 to TRBJ2-3; 9 bases match TRBD2. CDR3 region: CASSLRLADSTDTQYF. The CDR3 nucleotides read TGCGCCAGCAGCCTCCGACTAGCGGATAGCACAGATACGCAGTATTTT.